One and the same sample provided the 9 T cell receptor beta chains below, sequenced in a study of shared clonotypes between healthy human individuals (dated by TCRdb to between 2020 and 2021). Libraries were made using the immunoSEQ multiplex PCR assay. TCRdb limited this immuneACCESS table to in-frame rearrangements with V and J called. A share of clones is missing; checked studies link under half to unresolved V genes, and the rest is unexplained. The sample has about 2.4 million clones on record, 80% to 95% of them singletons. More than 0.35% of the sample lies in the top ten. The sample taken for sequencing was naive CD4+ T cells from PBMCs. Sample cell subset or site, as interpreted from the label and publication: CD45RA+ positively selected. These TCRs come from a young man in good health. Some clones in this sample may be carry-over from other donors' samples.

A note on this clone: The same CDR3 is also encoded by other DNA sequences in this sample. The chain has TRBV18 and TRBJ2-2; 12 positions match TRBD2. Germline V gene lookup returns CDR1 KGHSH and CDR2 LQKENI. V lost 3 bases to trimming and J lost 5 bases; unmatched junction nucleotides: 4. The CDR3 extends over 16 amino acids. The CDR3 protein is CASSPGLAGTTGELFF. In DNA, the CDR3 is TGTGCCAGCTCACCGGGACTAGCGGGTACTACCGGGGAGCTGTTTTTT.

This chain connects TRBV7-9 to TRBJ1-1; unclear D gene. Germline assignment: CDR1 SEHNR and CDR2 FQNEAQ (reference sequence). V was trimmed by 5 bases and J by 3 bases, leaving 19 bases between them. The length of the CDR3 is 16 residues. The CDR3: CASSEPLEMRDTEAFF. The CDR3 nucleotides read TGTGCCAGCAGCGAACCCCTAGAAATGAGGGACACTGAAGCTTTCTTT.

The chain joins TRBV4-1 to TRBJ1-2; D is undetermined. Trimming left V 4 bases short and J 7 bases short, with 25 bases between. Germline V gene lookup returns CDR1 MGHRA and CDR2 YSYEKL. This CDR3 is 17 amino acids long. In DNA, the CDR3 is TGCGCCAGCAGCCGGGAGGGAGGCAGGATCGGTTTACGTGGCTACACCTTC. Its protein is CASSREGGRIGLRGYTF.

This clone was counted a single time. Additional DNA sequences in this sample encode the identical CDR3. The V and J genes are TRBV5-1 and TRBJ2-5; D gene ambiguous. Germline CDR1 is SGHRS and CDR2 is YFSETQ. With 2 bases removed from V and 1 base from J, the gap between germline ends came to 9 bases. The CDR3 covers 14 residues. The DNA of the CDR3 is TGCGCCAGCAGCTTATTCGATTCCCAAGAGACCCAGTACTTC. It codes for CASSLFDSQETQYF.

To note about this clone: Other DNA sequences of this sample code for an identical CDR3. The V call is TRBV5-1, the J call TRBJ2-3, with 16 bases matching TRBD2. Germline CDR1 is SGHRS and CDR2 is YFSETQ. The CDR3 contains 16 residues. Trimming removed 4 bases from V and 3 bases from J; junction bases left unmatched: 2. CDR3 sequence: CASSTGLAGGTDTQYF. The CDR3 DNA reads TGCGCCAGCAGCACGGGACTAGCGGGAGGGACAGATACGCAGTATTTT.

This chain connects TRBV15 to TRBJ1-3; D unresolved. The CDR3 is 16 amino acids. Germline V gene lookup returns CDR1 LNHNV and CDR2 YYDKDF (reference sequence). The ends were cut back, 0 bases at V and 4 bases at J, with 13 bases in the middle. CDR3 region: CATSRDNSLVGNTIYF. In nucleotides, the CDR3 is TGTGCCACCAGCAGAGATAACAGCCTCGTAGGAAACACCATATATTTT. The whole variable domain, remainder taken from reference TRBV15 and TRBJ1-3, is DAMVIQNPRYQVTQFGKPVTLSCSQTLNHNVMYWYQQKSSQAPKLLFHYYDKDFNNEADTPDNFQSRRPNTSFCFLDIRSPGLGDTAMYLCATSRDNSLVGNTIYFGEGSWLTVV.

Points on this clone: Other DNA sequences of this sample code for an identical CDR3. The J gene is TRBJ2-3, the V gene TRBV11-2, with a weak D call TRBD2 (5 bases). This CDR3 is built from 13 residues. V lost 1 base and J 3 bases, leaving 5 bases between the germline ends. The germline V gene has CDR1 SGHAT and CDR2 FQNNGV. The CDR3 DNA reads TGTGCCAGCAGCTTAGGCGGGACAGATACGCAGTATTTT. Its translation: CASSLGGTDTQYF. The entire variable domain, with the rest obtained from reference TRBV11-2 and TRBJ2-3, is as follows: EAGVAQSPRYKIIEKRQSVAFWCNPISGHATLYWYQQILGQGPKLLIQFQNNGVVDDSQLPKDRFSAERLKGVDSTLKIQPAKLEDSAVYLCASSLGGTDTQYFGPGTRLTVL.

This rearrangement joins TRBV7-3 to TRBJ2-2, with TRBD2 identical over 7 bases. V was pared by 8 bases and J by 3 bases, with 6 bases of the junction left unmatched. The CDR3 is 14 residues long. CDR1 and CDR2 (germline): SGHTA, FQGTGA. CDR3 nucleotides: TGTGCCAGCGGTGGCGCGGGGGACACCGGGGAGCTGTTTTTT. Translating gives CASGGAGDTGELFF.

The CDR3 sequence is CASSPPTGLATYEQYF. DNA for the CDR3: TGTGCCAGTTCCCCGCCCACCGGACTAGCGACCTACGAGCAGTACTTC. The chain is built from TRBV18 and TRBJ2-7; TRBD2 matches at 9 bases. This CDR3 spans 16 amino acids. Germline V gene lookup returns CDR1 KGHSH and CDR2 LQKENI. V gave up 9 bases and J gave up 2 bases; unmatched junction bases: 14. The variable domain in full, completed from reference TRBV18 and TRBJ2-7, reads NAGVMQNPRHLVRRRGQEARLRCSPMKGHSHVYWYRQLPEEGLKFMVYLQKENIIDESGMPKERFSAEFPKEGPSILRIQQVVRGDSAAYFCASSPPTGLATYEQYFGPGTRLTVT.